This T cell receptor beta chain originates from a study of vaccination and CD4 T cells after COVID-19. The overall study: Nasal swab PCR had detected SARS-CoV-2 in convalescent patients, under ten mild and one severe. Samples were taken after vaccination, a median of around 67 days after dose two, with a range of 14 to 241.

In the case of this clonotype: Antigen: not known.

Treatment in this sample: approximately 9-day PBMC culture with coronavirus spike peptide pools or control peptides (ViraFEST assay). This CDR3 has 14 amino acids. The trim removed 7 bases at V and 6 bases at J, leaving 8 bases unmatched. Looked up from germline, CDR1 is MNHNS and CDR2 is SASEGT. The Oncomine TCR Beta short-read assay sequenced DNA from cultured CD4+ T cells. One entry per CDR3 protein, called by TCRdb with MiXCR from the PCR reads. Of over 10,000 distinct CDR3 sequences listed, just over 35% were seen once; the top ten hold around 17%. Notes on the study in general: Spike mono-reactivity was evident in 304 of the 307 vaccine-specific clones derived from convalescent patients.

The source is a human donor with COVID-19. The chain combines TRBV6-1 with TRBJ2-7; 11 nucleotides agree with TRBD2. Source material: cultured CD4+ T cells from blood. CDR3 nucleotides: TGTGCCAGCACCCCGGGACTAGCGGCCCGCGAGCAGTACTTC. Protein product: CASTPGLAAREQYF.